This T cell receptor beta chain emerged from a study of cytomegalovirus exposure and HLA in healthy donors. Trimming took off 0 bases at V and 7 bases at J, with 18 bases between the two ends. The CDR3 covers 16 residues. The germline gives CDR1 LNHNV, CDR2 YYDKDF (reference sequence). Turning to this clone: The antigen remains unidentified.

Study-level results: As a later analysis revealed, the rate of TCR association differed by HLA locus, with DRB1 most and HLA-C fewest.

Both 60 Vbeta primers and 13 Jbeta primers went into the PCR. Assay: immunoSEQ multiplex PCR; the TCRdb copy retains only in-frame clones and omits some. The data contain around 180,000 clones, approximately 80% of them singletons. Sequenced material: PBMCs. The source is a middle-aged woman in good health and CMV-seronegative. This rearrangement joins TRBV15 to TRBJ1-2; possible D gene TRBD1, 6 bases. CDR3 DNA sequence: TGTGCCACCAGCAGAGATGCTCGAGGGGGACGGTTTGGCTACACCTTC. This translates into CATSRDARGGRFGYTF.